These 18 T cell receptor beta chains were sequenced from one sample in a study of T-cell reconstitution after alpha-beta-depleted transplantation in children. Construction of the TCRbeta library involved unique molecular identifiers. TCRdb re-derived calls from the PCR reads in MiXCR, one entry per CDR3 protein. The sample shows roughly 200,000 distinct CDR3 sequences, 9.5% to 13% of them seen only once. Material: PBMCs, obtained before TCRalphabeta/CD19-depleted stem cell transplant. The receptors stem from a child younger than two with acute myeloid leukemia, due to receive a stem cell transplant.

This clonotype was seen at least ten times. This rearrangement joins TRBV5-1 to TRBJ2-2; D unclear. The CDR3 loop spans 13 amino acids. V shed 0 bases and J shed 7 bases, with 7 bases lying between them. CDR1 and CDR2 (germline): SGHRS, YFSETQ. The CDR3 sequence is CASSLGRVGELFF. CDR3 bases: TGCGCCAGCAGCTTGGGCCGGGTCGGGGAGCTGTTTTTT.

This clonotype was detected many times. J is TRBJ2-5 and V is TRBV5-6; TRBD2 agrees at 12 bases. CDR1 is SGHDT, CDR2 YYEEEE, per germline. The V and J ends lost 0 bases and 5 bases, in that order; junction bases with no gene match: 5. This CDR3 is built from 16 residues. In DNA form, the CDR3 reads TGTGCCAGCAGCTTGGCTAGCGGGGGGGCCCGGGAGACCCAGTACTTC. Translation: CASSLASGGARETQYF.

This clonotype was picked up many times. The chain employs TRBV18 and TRBJ2-7; D gene ambiguous. Per germline, CDR1 KGHSH and CDR2 LQKENI. The ends were cut back, 2 bases at V and 3 bases at J, with 8 bases in the middle. The CDR3 is 13 residues long. This CDR3 reads CASSPTQSYEQYF. The DNA of the CDR3 is TGTGCCAGCTCACCAACGCAGAGCTACGAGCAGTACTTC.

In this sample, this clonotype turned up a few times. The chain uses TRBV11-3 and TRBJ2-7; a possible D gene is TRBD2 (6 bases). Germline assignment: CDR1 SGHNT and CDR2 YENEEA. Trimming took 5 bases from V and 7 from J, leaving 15 bases between them. CDR3 length equals 13 residues. The CDR3 DNA is TGTGCCAGCAGCGTCGGGCCCGCGGGGGAGCAGTACTTC. Translated, it gives CASSVGPAGEQYF.

A few counts support this clonotype. The gene calls are TRBV19 and TRBJ1-5; D might be TRBD1 (5 bases). The CDR3 loop spans 16 amino acids. Trimming took off 2 bases at V and 5 bases at J, with 16 bases between the two ends. Germline V CDR1 and CDR2: LNHDA, SQIVND (reference sequence). This CDR3 is CASSILIGQWYQPQHF. CDR3 sequence (DNA): TGTGCCAGTAGTATATTAATAGGACAATGGTATCAGCCCCAGCATTTT.

This clonotype was picked up many times. V gene TRBV6-5 combines with J gene TRBJ1-4; D is unclear. The CDR3 extends over 13 amino acids. V was trimmed by 5 bases and J by 5 bases, leaving 9 bases between them. Germline-derived CDR1 and CDR2 are MNHEY and SVGAGI. The CDR3 DNA sequence: TGTGCCAGCAGTCAGTTGGGGAATGAAAAACTGTTTTTT. It specifies CASSQLGNEKLFF.

This clonotype came up a few times. This chain links TRBV28 with TRBJ1-1; TRBD1 matches at 7 bases. Germline V gene data show CDR1 as MDHEN and CDR2 as SYDVKM. The ends lost 7 bases at V and 6 bases at J; junction bases unmatched: 8. The CDR3 covers 13 residues. The chain's CDR3 is CASKPSTGSEAFF. Written as DNA, the CDR3 is TGTGCCAGCAAACCATCGACAGGGTCTGAAGCTTTCTTT.

This clonotype was seen ten or more times. This chain joins TRBV5-1 and TRBJ2-1, with a possible D match to TRBD1 (6 bases). CDR1 is SGHRS, CDR2 YFSETQ, per germline. The V end was cut by 3 bases, the J end by 3 bases, with 16 bases between. The CDR3 covers 16 residues. The DNA of the CDR3 is TGCGCCAGCAGCTCCCGGGACATCTCCTACTACAATGAGCAGTTCTTC. This encodes CASSSRDISYYNEQFF.

There are many counts of this clonotype. The rearrangement links TRBV6-1 to TRBJ1-1, with D unclear. V lost 6 bases to trimming and J lost 0 bases, with 17 bases between them. Looked up from germline, CDR1 is MNHNS and CDR2 is SASEGT. The CDR3 is 16 residues long. CDR3 protein: CASRRREASMNTEAFF. In DNA form, the CDR3 reads TGTGCCAGCAGGCGCAGAGAGGCGAGTATGAACACTGAAGCTTTCTTT.

This clonotype was found many times. The V gene is TRBV5-1, the J gene TRBJ2-1; tentative D call: TRBD2 (6 bases). Germline CDR1 SGHRS, CDR2 YFSETQ. The CDR3 spans 14 residues. V lost 4 bases and J 5 bases, leaving 13 bases between the germline ends. The CDR3 coding sequence is TGCGCCAGCAGCCCCCGGGACTTGGACAATGAGCAGTTCTTC. Translated, it gives CASSPRDLDNEQFF.

This clonotype was observed many times. The missing conserved phenylalanine or tryptophan at the end of this CDR3 makes a read error likely. The rearrangement uses TRBV20-1 and TRBJ1-1; no clear D. Germline CDR1 reads DFQATT; CDR2 reads SNEGSKA (reference sequence). CDR3 length: 13 residues. Deletions cut 8 bases from V and 3 bases from J, with 16 bases between. The CDR3 nucleotides are TGCAGTACTAAAGGCAGGTGGGACACTGAAGCTTTCCTT. This sequence encodes CSTKGRWDTEAFL.

This clonotype occurred many times. The CDR3 bases are TGCAGTGCTACACGGACAGGGGTGGATTCACCCCTCCACTTT. Its protein is CSATRTGVDSPLHF. The chain has TRBV20-1 and TRBJ1-6, with TRBD1 matching over 9 bases. This CDR3 is 14 amino acids long. Losses at the gene ends were 4 bases for V and 8 bases for J; bases not matched to a gene: 6. In germline, CDR1 is DFQATT, CDR2 SNEGSKA (reference sequence).

This clonotype was observed many times. The rearrangement links TRBV5-1 to TRBJ1-1; D perhaps matches TRBD1 (5 bases). The CDR3 sequence is 15 residues long. Germline loops: CDR1 SGHRS, CDR2 YFSETQ. V was pared by 4 bases and J by 1 base, with 14 bases between. The CDR3 loop reads CASSGTDGQNTEAFF. The CDR3 region has the DNA TGCGCCAGCAGCGGAACGGACGGACAGAACACTGAAGCTTTCTTT.

This clonotype was seen at least ten times. The chain uses TRBV7-9 and TRBJ1-1; 9 bases are shared with TRBD1. Germline-derived CDR1 and CDR2 are SEHNR and FQNEAQ (reference sequence). With V trimmed by 6 bases and J by 3 bases, 5 bases remained unmatched. The CDR3 contains 14 residues. The CDR3 region is CASRGTGTDTEAFF. The CDR3 DNA reads as TGTGCCAGCAGGGGGACAGGGACGGACACTGAAGCTTTCTTT.

This clonotype was picked up many times. This sequence joins TRBV12-3 or TRBV12-4 and TRBJ1-4; no clear D. The germline V and J ends were trimmed by 3 bases and 3 bases, with 8 bases remaining between them. The length of the CDR3 is 14 residues. The DNA of the CDR3 is TGTGCCAGCAGTTTGAGCCAGGCTAATGAAAAACTGTTTTTT. Amino acids: CASSLSQANEKLFF.

This clonotype has a single count. J is TRBJ2-7 and V is TRBV19; 11 nucleotides align to TRBD2. This CDR3 is 15 amino acids long. Per the germline V gene, CDR1 is LNHDA and CDR2 is SQIVND (reference sequence). The V and J ends lost 5 bases and 4 bases, in that order; junction bases with no gene match: 7. The CDR3: CASSLLSGRAYEQYF. The CDR3 nucleotides are TGTGCCAGTAGTCTTCTTAGCGGGAGGGCTTACGAGCAGTACTTC.

The V gene is TRBV2, the J gene TRBJ2-1, with TRBD1 matching 7 bases. In germline, CDR1 is SNHLY, CDR2 FYNNEI. V lost 6 bases and J lost 5; bases outside the gene matches: 7. There are 14 residues in the CDR3. CDR3: CASRETGFDNEQFF. The CDR3 region has the DNA TGTGCCAGCAGGGAGACAGGGTTCGACAATGAGCAGTTCTTC.

Ten or more counts support this clonotype. The rearrangement joins TRBV5-1 to TRBJ1-2; no clear D. Germline V gene lookup returns CDR1 SGHRS and CDR2 YFSETQ. The CDR3 has 15 residues. With 0 bases removed from V and 0 bases from J, the gap between germline ends came to 9 bases. CDR3 coding DNA: TGCGCCAGCAGCTTGGAAGGCATTTCTAACTATGGCTACACCTTC. It specifies CASSLEGISNYGYTF.